This T cell receptor (beta chain) is drawn from a study of T cells in Graves' hyperthyroidism and ophthalmopathy. Points on this clonotype: No antigen is known for it.

Germline V gene sequence: CDR1 MNHEY, CDR2 SVGAGI. With 1 base clipped from V and 0 bases from J, the junction kept 3 bases outside the gene matches. The CDR3 length is 15 residues. Based on clinical symptoms, serum thyroxine and TRAb, thyroid ultrasound and orbital computed tomography, diagnoses were reached. Extraction of PBMCs used under 13 ml of fresh peripheral blood. Whole-study findings and limits: Ophthalmopathy was identified by the model a median about 6.8 months ahead of onset. Ophthalmopathy was distinguished from stable hyperthyroidism by 13 V-J signatures.

RNA transcripts yielded amplified TCR beta CDR3 regions. HTBI primers drove first-round RT-PCR of the TCR CDR3. TCRdb ran MiXCR on the multiplex PCR reads and lists one entry per CDR3 protein. This table holds about 520,000 distinct CDR3 sequences, approximately 25% found once. The receptor was isolated from a woman aged 30 to 39 with Graves' ophthalmopathy. Specimen: blood. V is TRBV6-5 and J is TRBJ2-7; TRBD1 aligns across 7 bases. The DNA of the CDR3 is TGTGCCAGCAGTTACTACCGGGACAGCTCCTACGAGCAGTACTTC. It yields the protein CASSYYRDSSYEQYF.